The 29 T cell receptor beta chains given below trace back to one sample, sequenced in a study of cytomegalovirus exposure and HLA in healthy donors. PCR was performed using 60 Vbeta and 13 Jbeta primers. Sequenced by immunoSEQ multiplex PCR; TCRdb stores in-frame clones only, minus some. The sample includes 150,000 to 200,000 clones, around 80% of them seen just once. Sequencing was done on a sample of PBMCs. The receptors shown here come from a male donor in good health and CMV-seronegative.

The rearrangement links TRBV12-5 to TRBJ1-5, with D maybe TRBD1 (5 bases). There are 13 residues in the CDR3. Per germline, CDR1 LGHNT and CDR2 FRNRAP. The ends were cut back, 6 bases at V and 4 bases at J, with 10 bases in the middle. CDR3 protein: CASGPRGNQPQHF. CDR3 DNA: TGTGCTAGTGGCCCCCGGGGGAATCAGCCCCAGCATTTT.

V gene TRBV4-1 combines with J gene TRBJ2-7, with TRBD2 matching 8 bases. This CDR3 is 14 amino acids long. The V gene's germline CDR1 is MGHRA and CDR2 YSYEKL. V shed 4 bases and J 3 bases; nucleotides not matched to a gene: 5. CDR3 loop: CASSPPGLVYEQYF. The CDR3 coding sequence is TGCGCCAGCAGCCCGCCGGGACTAGTCTACGAGCAGTACTTC.

J is TRBJ2-7 and V is TRBV27; the D gene is possibly TRBD1 (5 bases). There are 16 residues in the CDR3. V lost 5 bases and J lost 6, with 23 bases in between. Germline V gene sequence: CDR1 MNHEY, CDR2 SMNVEV (reference sequence). The CDR3 coding sequence is TGTGCCAGCAGTACGATTCCCCCAGGGAACCCACTCGAGCAGTACTTC. This translates into CASSTIPPGNPLEQYF.

The DNA for the CDR3 is TGTGCCAGCAGTCACCCACTCAACACAGATACGCAGTATTTT. Its protein product is CASSHPLNTDTQYF. The chain uses TRBV28 and TRBJ2-3; D uncertain. Trimming removed 5 bases from V and 2 bases from J, with 11 bases in between. CDR3 length equals 14 residues. The germline CDR1 and CDR2 sequences are MDHEN and SYDVKM.

CDR3 loop: CSASPHEQFF. As DNA, the CDR3 is TGCAGTGCGAGCCCACATGAGCAGTTCTTC. The V gene is TRBV20-1, the J gene TRBJ2-1; no firm D call. In germline, CDR1 is DFQATT, CDR2 SNEGSKA (reference sequence). This CDR3 contains 10 residues. Trimming stripped 6 bases from V and 8 bases from J, with 8 bases between.

The V gene is TRBV5-8, the J gene TRBJ1-5, with TRBD1 matching 10 bases. CDR1 and CDR2 from the germline V gene are SGHTS and YDEGEE. The CDR3 covers 18 residues. With 2 bases clipped from V and 0 bases from J, the junction kept 8 bases outside the gene matches. CDR3 protein: CASSFGGTGDYSNQPQHF. Here the CDR3 DNA reads TGTGCCAGCAGCTTCGGGGGGACAGGGGACTATAGCAATCAGCCCCAGCATTTT.

The rearrangement uses TRBV5-1 and TRBJ1-2; tentative D call: TRBD1 (6 bases). Trimming took 2 bases from V and 3 from J, leaving 14 bases between them. Germline loops: CDR1 SGHRS, CDR2 YFSETQ. This CDR3 has 15 amino acids. This CDR3 reads CASSLTLTGDYGYTF. As DNA, the CDR3 is TGCGCCAGCAGCTTAACCCTGACAGGCGACTATGGCTACACCTTC.

The CDR3 reads CASSIFTDTQYF. The CDR3 DNA is TGCGCCAGCAGCATCTTCACAGATACGCAGTATTTT. The V and J genes are TRBV5-1 and TRBJ2-3; D is ambiguous. The CDR3 runs 12 residues. Germline CDR1 reads SGHRS; CDR2 reads YFSETQ. Deletions cut 4 bases from V and 2 bases from J, with 5 bases between. Drawing the rest from reference TRBV5-1 and TRBJ2-3, the complete variable domain is KAGVTQTPRYLIKTRGQQVTLSCSPISGHRSVSWYQQTPGQGLQFLFEYFSETQRNKGNFPGRFSGRQFSNSRSEMNVSTLELGDSALYLCASSIFTDTQYFGPGTRLTVL.

V and J are TRBV7-2 and TRBJ2-3, with 9 bases fitting TRBD2. Germline CDR1 reads SGHTA; CDR2 reads FQGNSA. This CDR3 has 16 residues. V dropped 0 bases and J dropped 4; count of bases not matched to a gene: 5. The CDR3 is CASSLAAGGGPDTQYF. The CDR3 DNA follows: TGTGCCAGCAGCTTAGCTGCGGGAGGGGGTCCAGATACGCAGTATTTT.

The gene calls are TRBV7-2 and TRBJ2-1; 9 bases map to TRBD2. The CDR3 has 12 amino acids. CDR1 and CDR2 from the germline V gene are SGHTA and FQGNSA. J was trimmed by 14 bases and V by 4 bases; bases with no gene match: 6. CDR3 loop: CASSWGASGEFF. CDR3 in DNA: TGTGCCAGCAGCTGGGGGGCTAGCGGGGAGTTCTTC. Complete variable domain (other parts from reference TRBV7-2 and TRBJ2-1): GAGVSQSPSNKVTEKGKDVELRCDPISGHTALYWYRQSLGQGLEFLIYFQGNSAPDKSGLPSDRFSAERTGGSVSTLTIQRTQQEDSAVYLCASSWGASGEFFGPGTRLTVL.

This clone was recorded only once. In DNA, the CDR3 is TGTGCCAGCAGCTTCGGCGGGGCACAAGAGACCCAGTACTTC. Its translation is CASSFGGAQETQYF. The J gene is TRBJ2-5, the V gene TRBV7-2; possibly TRBD2 for D (6 bases). V gave up 3 bases and J gave up 2 bases, with 10 bases separating them. The germline V gene has CDR1 SGHTA and CDR2 FQGNSA. The CDR3 is 14 amino acids. Filled out from reference TRBV7-2 and TRBJ2-5, the complete variable domain reads GAGVSQSPSNKVTEKGKDVELRCDPISGHTALYWYRQSLGQGLEFLIYFQGNSAPDKSGLPSDRFSAERTGGSVSTLTIQRTQQEDSAVYLCASSFGGAQETQYFGPGTRLLVL.

The V and J genes are TRBV7-9 and TRBJ2-6; tentatively, D is TRBD1 (5 bases). V was pared by 8 bases and J by 1 base, with 12 bases between. CDR3 length: 15 amino acids. Germline V gives CDR1 SEHNR, CDR2 FQNEAQ (reference sequence). The CDR3 here is CASGAGWSGANVLTF. The CDR3 DNA is TGTGCCAGCGGCGCAGGGTGGTCTGGGGCCAACGTCCTGACTTTC.

The table lists this clone with a count of one. The chain joins TRBV18 to TRBJ2-2; a possible D gene is TRBD2 (5 bases). Germline assignment: CDR1 KGHSH and CDR2 LQKENI. This CDR3 region has 14 residues. Between the trimmed V and J ends, which lost 0 bases and 6 bases, there was a span of 8 bases. CDR3 DNA: TGTGCCAGCTCACCACCCTCTAGCCCCGGGGAGCTGTTTTTT. This codes for CASSPPSSPGELFF.

The chain has TRBV7-9 and TRBJ2-7; D perhaps matches TRBD1 (5 bases). CDR1 and CDR2 from the germline V gene are SEHNR and FQNEAQ (reference sequence). This CDR3 comprises 15 residues. Between the trimmed V and J ends, which lost 1 base and 6 bases, there was a span of 16 bases. CDR3: CASSLGGSRGLEQYF. CDR3 bases: TGTGCCAGCAGCTTAGGCGGCTCAAGGGGCCTCGAGCAGTACTTC. The variable domain in full, completed from reference TRBV7-9 and TRBJ2-7, reads DTGVSQNPRHKITKRGQNVTFRCDPISEHNRLYWYRQTLGQGPEFLTYFQNEAQLEKSRLLSDRFSAERPKGSFSTLEIQRTEQGDSAMYLCASSLGGSRGLEQYFGPGTRLTVT.

This sequence joins TRBV7-2 and TRBJ2-7, with D possibly TRBD2 on 6 matching bases. In germline, CDR1 is SGHTA, CDR2 FQGNSA. The CDR3 length is 14 residues. Trimming removed 3 bases at V and 0 bases at J, with 9 bases between. The CDR3 region is CASSFWGGSYEQYF. CDR3 bases: TGTGCCAGCAGCTTTTGGGGAGGCTCCTACGAGCAGTACTTC. The whole variable domain, remainder taken from reference TRBV7-2 and TRBJ2-7, is GAGVSQSPSNKVTEKGKDVELRCDPISGHTALYWYRQSLGQGLEFLIYFQGNSAPDKSGLPSDRFSAERTGGSVSTLTIQRTQQEDSAVYLCASSFWGGSYEQYFGPGTRLTVT.

The chain employs TRBV5-1 and TRBJ1-3, with 9 bases identical to TRBD1. The V and J ends lost 2 bases and 1 base, in that order; junction bases with no gene match: 1. The CDR3 runs 15 residues. The V gene's germline CDR1 is SGHRS and CDR2 YFSETQ. The chain's CDR3 is CASSLQGASGNTIYF. In nucleotides, the CDR3 is TGCGCCAGCAGCTTACAGGGGGCATCTGGAAACACCATATATTTT.

The chain has TRBV25-1 and TRBJ1-4; 11 bases are a match to TRBD1. The CDR3 is 15 amino acids. CDR1 is MGHDK and CDR2 is SYGVNS in the germline V gene. The J segment lost 7 bases and the V segment lost 6 bases, leaving 7 bases of the junction unmatched. The CDR3 loop is CASSPMDRGREKLFF. In DNA form, the CDR3 reads TGTGCCAGCAGCCCCATGGACAGGGGGCGTGAAAAACTGTTTTTT.

The J gene is TRBJ2-2, the V gene TRBV14; D ambiguous. Germline CDR1 reads SGHDN; CDR2 reads FVKESK. This CDR3 has 14 amino acids. The V end was cut by 4 bases, the J end by 3 bases, with 9 bases between. The CDR3 DNA reads as TGTGCCAGCAGCCCCCAGGTGTACACCGGGGAGCTGTTTTTT. Protein: CASSPQVYTGELFF.

This clone has more than one count but fewer than ten. This chain uses TRBV5-4 with TRBJ2-7, with TRBD1 identical over 11 bases. This CDR3 spans 13 amino acids. The J segment lost 6 bases and the V segment lost 4 bases, leaving 3 bases of the junction unmatched. Germline-derived CDR1 and CDR2 are SGHNT and YYREEE (reference sequence). The CDR3 DNA sequence: TGTGCCAGCAGCCAGGACAGGGGGCCCGAGCAGTACTTC. It codes for CASSQDRGPEQYF.

The chain couples TRBV6-4 to TRBJ1-6, with 7 bases aligning to TRBD1. Germline assignment: CDR1 MRHNA and CDR2 SNTAGT. The CDR3 is 14 amino acids. V dropped 0 bases and J dropped 10; count of bases not matched to a gene: 3. CDR3 sequence (DNA): TGTGCCAGCAGTGACTCAGGGGGCGGCTCACCCCTCCACTTT. Amino acids: CASSDSGGGSPLHF.

V and J are TRBV5-6 and TRBJ2-4; weak D call: TRBD1 (6 bases). The germline V gene has CDR1 SGHDT and CDR2 YYEEEE. V gave up 5 bases and J gave up 8 bases, with 17 bases separating them. The CDR3 length is 14 residues. The CDR3 loop reads CASRLLQGSDIQYF. CDR3 DNA sequence: TGTGCCAGCAGGCTTCTACAGGGTTCGGACATTCAGTACTTC.

This clone was seen only a few times. The chain combines TRBV9 with TRBJ2-7, with 7 bases identical to TRBD2. V trimming: 3 bases; J trimming: 0 bases; junction bases outside the gene matches: 6. The CDR3 has 15 residues. In germline, CDR1 is SGDLS, CDR2 YYNGEE. CDR3 DNA: TGTGCCAGCAGCGAGGGCCTAGCGGACTCCTACGAGCAGTACTTC. It codes for CASSEGLADSYEQYF.

The chain joins TRBV27 to TRBJ1-1; D is possibly TRBD1 (6 bases). The CDR3 spans 13 residues. V was pared by 7 bases and J by 5 bases, with 14 bases between. Germline CDR1 is MNHEY and CDR2 is SMNVEV (reference sequence). The CDR3 sequence: CASKLEGGTEAFF. CDR3 DNA: TGTGCCAGCAAGCTAGAAGGGGGTACTGAAGCTTTCTTT.

This sequence joins TRBV6-1 and TRBJ1-5; tentative D call: TRBD1 (6 bases). Per germline, CDR1 MNHNS and CDR2 SASEGT. The V gene lost 6 bases and the J gene lost 7 bases, with 19 bases spanning the gap. The CDR3 covers 15 residues. CDR3 amino acids: CASRPQGEGEQPQHF. In DNA, the CDR3 is TGTGCCAGCAGACCACAGGGAGAAGGAGAGCAGCCCCAGCATTTT.

V usage is TRBV4-2 and J usage is TRBJ1-3; 9 bases are shared with TRBD1. The trim removed 4 bases at V and 2 bases at J, leaving 9 bases unmatched. This CDR3 region has 17 residues. Germline loops: CDR1 LGHNA, CDR2 YNFKEQ. CDR3 in amino acids: CASSPANRGLTGNTIYF. The CDR3 DNA reads TGTGCCAGCAGCCCCGCAAACAGGGGGCTGACTGGAAACACCATATATTTT.

The chain links TRBV18 to TRBJ1-3; D not certain. CDR1 and CDR2 from the germline V gene are KGHSH and LQKENI. V gave up 6 bases and J gave up 0 bases, with 6 bases separating them. This CDR3 region has 13 residues. In nucleotides, the CDR3 is TGTGCCAGCTCCGACTCCTCTGGAAACACCATATATTTT. This gives the protein CASSDSSGNTIYF.

Only a few counts were recorded for this clone. The chain combines TRBV6-6 with TRBJ2-2; perhaps TRBD1 as D (5 bases). Germline assignment: CDR1 MNHNY and CDR2 SVGAGI (reference sequence). The CDR3 is made up of 14 amino acids. Trimming took off 7 bases at V and 1 base at J, with 10 bases between the two ends. The CDR3 here is CASTLDRNTGELFF. The DNA of the CDR3 is TGTGCCAGCACCCTTGACAGGAACACCGGGGAGCTGTTTTTT.

J is TRBJ2-1 and V is TRBV11-2, with D unclear. The CDR3 runs to 13 residues. From germline, CDR1 is SGHAT and CDR2 FQNNGV. The V end lost 6 bases, the J end lost 5 bases, and 11 bases lay between the germline ends. The CDR3 region has the DNA TGTGCCAGCAGGCTCCCTATTGACAATGAGCAGTTCTTC. Amino acid sequence: CASRLPIDNEQFF.

This clone was seen just once. CDR3 sequence: CASSVGATSGETQYF. The CDR3 DNA sequence: TGTGCCAGCAGCGTAGGGGCCACAAGTGGGGAGACCCAGTACTTC. This chain uses TRBV9 with TRBJ2-5; D is uncertain. From germline, CDR1 is SGDLS and CDR2 YYNGEE. V was pared by 0 bases and J by 5 bases, with 14 bases between. CDR3 length: 15 residues.